What follows are 15 T cell receptor beta chains derived from one specimen sequenced in a study of CD8 T cells in ankylosing spondylitis. One entry per CDR3 protein results from TCRdb running MiXCR on the 5' RACE reads. The sample has hundreds of thousands of distinct CDR3 sequences, about 26% seen once. Input material: blood, either unsorted or a sorted T cell fraction (not recorded which). These receptors originate from a male donor with ankylosing spondylitis or in good health (not recorded which).

This clonotype was seen ten or more times. The junction differs from germline at one of its ends, possibly a read error. This rearrangement joins TRBV20-1 to TRBJ2-3; no reliable D call. The CDR3 covers 11 residues. The germline CDR1 and CDR2 sequences are DFQATT and SNEGSKA (reference sequence). The DNA of the CDR3 is TGCAGCGCTACATACATAGATACGCAGTATTTT. Its protein is CSATYIDTQYF.

This clonotype was observed at least ten times. The chain uses TRBV5-6 and TRBJ2-7, with 12 bases matching TRBD2. CDR1 SGHDT and CDR2 YYEEEE come from the germline V gene. The CDR3 consists of 15 residues. Trimming removed 5 bases from V and 2 bases from J; junction bases left unmatched: 5. CDR3 bases: TGTGCCAGCAGGGGACTAGCGGGTCCCGCCTACGAGCAGTACTTC. Its translation: CASRGLAGPAYEQYF.

This clonotype was seen many times. V usage is TRBV20-1 and J usage is TRBJ2-1, with 10 bases identical to TRBD1. Germline values: CDR1 DFQATT, CDR2 SNEGSKA (reference sequence). Trimming took 6 bases from V and 6 from J; bases not matched to a gene: 5. The CDR3 totals 13 residues. The CDR3 region is CSAKRDRGNEQFF. CDR3 sequence (DNA): TGCAGTGCCAAGAGGGACAGGGGCAATGAGCAGTTCTTC.

This clonotype has ten or more counts. The chain couples TRBV5-1 to TRBJ2-3, with TRBD2 matching 7 bases. The V gene end was trimmed by 4 bases and the J gene end by 10 bases; junction bases not matched to a gene: 9. The CDR3 is made up of 13 amino acids. Germline-derived CDR1 and CDR2 are SGHRS and YFSETQ. CDR3: CASSQNERDPQYF. CDR3 bases: TGCGCCAGCAGCCAAAACGAGCGGGACCCGCAGTATTTT.

At least ten counts were recorded for this clonotype. The V call is TRBV5-5, the J call TRBJ2-1, with D perhaps matching TRBD1 (6 bases). V gave up 0 bases and J gave up 4 bases, with 11 bases separating them. In germline, CDR1 is SGHKS, CDR2 YYEKEE (reference sequence). This CDR3 is 15 amino acids long. The CDR3 region is CASSLAGTPYNEQFF. Here the CDR3 DNA reads TGTGCCAGCAGCTTGGCCGGGACACCATACAATGAGCAGTTCTTC.

V and J are TRBV5-4 and TRBJ2-7, with D perhaps TRBD1 (6 bases). This CDR3 is 15 amino acids long. The germline V gene has CDR1 SGHNT and CDR2 YYREEE (reference sequence). V lost 0 bases to trimming and J lost 2 bases, with 12 bases between them. The CDR3 sequence: CASSLALGQTYEQYF. In DNA form, the CDR3 reads TGTGCCAGCAGCTTGGCCCTCGGACAGACCTACGAGCAGTACTTC.

This clonotype appeared a single time. It is unclear where the CDR3 begins or ends on the DNA, so no DNA is shown, and the CDR3 is as TCRdb lists it. The chain recombines TRBV3-1 with TRBJ2-2; the table's D call of TRBD1 was not tested on the DNA. CDR1 is LGHDT and CDR2 is YNNKEL in the germline V gene (reference sequence). Inclusive of both ends, the CDR3 amounts to 13 amino acids. The CDR3 sequence is CASSPPRAGSCFF.

This clonotype was counted a few times. The genes are TRBV20-1 and TRBJ2-2, with a possible D match to TRBD2 (5 bases). The CDR3 spans 13 residues. Germline values: CDR1 DFQATT, CDR2 SNEGSKA (reference sequence). Trimming took off 6 bases at V and 2 bases at J, with 10 bases between the two ends. The CDR3 coding sequence is TGCAGTGCGAGGCCGGGAAACACCGGGGAGCTGTTTTTT. This codes for CSARPGNTGELFF.

This clonotype was counted at least ten times. The chain couples TRBV7-3 to TRBJ2-3, with TRBD2 matching over 10 bases. The length of the CDR3 is 16 residues. The germline V gene encodes CDR1 SGHTA and CDR2 FQGTGA. With 6 bases clipped from V and 2 bases from J, the junction kept 8 bases outside the gene matches. The CDR3 DNA reads as TGTGCCAGCAGTCAACTAGCGGGGCTTCCCACAGATACGCAGTATTTT. Translation gives CASSQLAGLPTDTQYF.

J is TRBJ2-7 and V is TRBV5-1; D is possibly TRBD2 (6 bases). Germline CDR1 reads SGHRS; CDR2 reads YFSETQ. The germline V and J ends were trimmed by 4 bases and 2 bases, with 13 bases remaining between them. This CDR3 is 14 amino acids long. The CDR3 sequence is CASSGSGYPYEQYF. For the CDR3, the DNA is TGCGCCAGCAGCGGGAGCGGGTATCCCTACGAGCAGTACTTC.

This sequence joins TRBV12-3 or TRBV12-4 and TRBJ2-2; maybe TRBD2 (6 bases). V was pared by 6 bases and J by 6 bases, with 14 bases between. This CDR3 contains 14 residues. CDR3 amino acids: CASSRRGWAGELFF. In DNA, the CDR3 is TGTGCCAGCAGCCGTCGGGGGTGGGCCGGGGAGCTGTTTTTT.

This clonotype has ten or more counts. The chain joins TRBV7-2 to TRBJ2-3; 9 positions agree with TRBD2. CDR1 SGHTA and CDR2 FQGNSA come from the germline V gene. V was pared by 1 base and J by 0 bases, with 5 bases of the junction left unmatched. There are 17 residues in the CDR3. The CDR3 DNA reads TGTGCCAGCAGCTTAGGGGTAGCGGGAGTTAGCACAGATACGCAGTATTTT. The encoded protein is CASSLGVAGVSTDTQYF. The whole variable domain, filled in from reference TRBV7-2 and TRBJ2-3, reads GAGVSQSPSNKVTEKGKDVELRCDPISGHTALYWYRQSLGQGLEFLIYFQGNSAPDKSGLPSDRFSAERTGGSVSTLTIQRTQQEDSAVYLCASSLGVAGVSTDTQYFGPGTRLTVL.

In this sample, this clonotype turned up many times. The chain joins TRBV7-2 to TRBJ2-7; 8 nucleotides align to TRBD1. Germline CDR1 reads SGHTA; CDR2 reads FQGNSA. The junction had 9 bases not matched to a gene; V was cut back by 5 bases and J by 6 bases. This CDR3 has 14 residues. The CDR3 nucleotides read TGTGCCAGCAGCCCCCGAAACGACAGGGGCGAGCAGTACTTC. Translated: CASSPRNDRGEQYF.

This clonotype was detected ten times or more. The chain employs TRBV5-1 and TRBJ2-7; TRBD2 aligns across 10 bases. From germline, CDR1 is SGHRS and CDR2 YFSETQ. This CDR3 has 15 residues. Trimming removed 1 base from V and 2 bases from J; junction bases left unmatched: 3. CDR3 sequence (DNA): TGCGCCAGCAGCTTGAGGAGCGGGGGGGCCTACGAGCAGTACTTC. Translated, it gives CASSLRSGGAYEQYF.

The genes are TRBV30 and TRBJ1-2; D uncertain. Between the trimmed V and J ends, which lost 4 bases and 0 bases, there was a span of 12 bases. CDR3 size: 14 residues. Germline CDR1 GTSNPN, CDR2 SVGIG (reference sequence). The CDR3 sequence: CAWIRRTANYGYTF. CDR3 in DNA: TGTGCCTGGATCCGACGGACGGCTAACTATGGCTACACCTTC.